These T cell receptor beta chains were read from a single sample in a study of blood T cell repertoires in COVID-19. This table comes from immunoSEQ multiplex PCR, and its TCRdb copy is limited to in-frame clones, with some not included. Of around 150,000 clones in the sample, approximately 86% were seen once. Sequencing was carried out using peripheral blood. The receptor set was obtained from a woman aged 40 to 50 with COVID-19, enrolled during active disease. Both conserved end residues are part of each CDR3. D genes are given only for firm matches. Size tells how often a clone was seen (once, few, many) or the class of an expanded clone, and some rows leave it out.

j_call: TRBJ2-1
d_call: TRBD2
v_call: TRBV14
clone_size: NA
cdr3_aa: CASSSSGGPYNEQFF
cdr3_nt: TGTGCCAGCAGCTCAAGCGGGGGACCCTACAATGAGCAGTTCTTC

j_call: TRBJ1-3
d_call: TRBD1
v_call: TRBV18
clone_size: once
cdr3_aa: CASSQDRGLVNTIYF
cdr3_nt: TGTGCCAGCTCGCAAGACAGGGGGCTAGTGAACACCATATATTTT

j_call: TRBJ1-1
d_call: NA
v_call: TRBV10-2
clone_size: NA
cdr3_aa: CASGDTPGAFF
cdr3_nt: TGCGCCAGCGGGGACACCCCTGGAGCTTTCTTT

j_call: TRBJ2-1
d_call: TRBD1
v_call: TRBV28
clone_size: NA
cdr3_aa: CASSSPGQGFGNEQFF
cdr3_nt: TGTGCCAGCAGTTCGCCGGGACAGGGGTTTGGAAATGAGCAGTTCTTC

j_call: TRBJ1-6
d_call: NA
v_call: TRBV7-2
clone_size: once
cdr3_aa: CASSLDRAENSPLHF
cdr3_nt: TGTGCCAGCAGCTTAGACAGGGCGGAAAATTCACCCCTCCACTTT

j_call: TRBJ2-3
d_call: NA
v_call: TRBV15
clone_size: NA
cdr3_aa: CATSGRGDTQYF
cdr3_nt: TGTGCCACCAGCGGGCGTGGGGATACGCAGTATTTT

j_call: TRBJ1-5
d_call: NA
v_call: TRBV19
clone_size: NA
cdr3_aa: CASSIDSWTYSNQPQHF
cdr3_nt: TGTGCCAGTAGTATAGATTCTTGGACATATAGCAATCAGCCCCAGCATTTT

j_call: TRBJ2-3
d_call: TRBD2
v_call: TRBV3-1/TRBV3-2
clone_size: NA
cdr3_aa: CASSQRGLAGADTQYF
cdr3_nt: TGTGCCAGCAGCCAAAGGGGTCTAGCGGGAGCGGATACGCAGTATTTT

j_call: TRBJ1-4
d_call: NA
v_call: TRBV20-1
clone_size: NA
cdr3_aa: CSARLEKLFF
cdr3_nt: TGCAGTGCTAGGTTAGAAAAACTGTTTTTT

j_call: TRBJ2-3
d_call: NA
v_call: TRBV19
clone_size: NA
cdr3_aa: CASSSLDGLAGDTQYF
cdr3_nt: TGTGCCAGTAGTTCCCTAGACGGGCTAGCCGGAGATACGCAGTATTTT

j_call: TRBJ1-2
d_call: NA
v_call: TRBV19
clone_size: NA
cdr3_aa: CASMGRSNYGYTF
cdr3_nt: TGTGCCAGTATGGGCAGATCTAACTATGGCTACACCTTC

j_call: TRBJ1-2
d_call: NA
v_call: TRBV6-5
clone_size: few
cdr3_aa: CASMTQLSGYTF
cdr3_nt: TGTGCCAGCATGACACAGCTATCTGGCTACACCTTC

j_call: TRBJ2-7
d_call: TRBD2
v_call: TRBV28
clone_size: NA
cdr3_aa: CASKSQGGSMRTYEQYF
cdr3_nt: TGTGCCAGCAAGAGTCAGGGCGGGAGTATGAGGACCTACGAGCAGTACTTC

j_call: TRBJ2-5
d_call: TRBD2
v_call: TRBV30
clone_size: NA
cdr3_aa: CAWHSDRLAGGRETQYF
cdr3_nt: TGTGCCTGGCACAGCGATCGACTAGCGGGGGGTAGAGAGACCCAGTACTTC

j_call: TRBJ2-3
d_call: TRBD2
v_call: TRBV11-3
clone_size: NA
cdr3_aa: CASRGGGTDTQYF
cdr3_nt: TGTGCCAGCAGGGGAGGGGGCACAGATACGCAGTATTTT

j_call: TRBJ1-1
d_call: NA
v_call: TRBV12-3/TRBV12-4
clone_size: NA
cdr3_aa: CASSFFQIEAFF
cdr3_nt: TGTGCCAGCAGTTTCTTCCAGATCGAAGCTTTCTTT

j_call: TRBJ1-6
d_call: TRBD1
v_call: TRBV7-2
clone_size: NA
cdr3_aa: CATGYNSPLHF
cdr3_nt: TGCGCGACAGGGTATAATTCACCCCTCCACTTT

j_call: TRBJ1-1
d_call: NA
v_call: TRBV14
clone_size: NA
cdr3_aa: CASSRQPGTNGEAFF
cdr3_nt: TGTGCCAGCAGCCGACAACCCGGGACAAACGGTGAAGCTTTCTTT

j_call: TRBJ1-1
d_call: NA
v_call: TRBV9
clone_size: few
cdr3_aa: CASSPRGFEAFF
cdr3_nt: TGTGCCAGCAGCCCCCGGGGGTTTGAAGCTTTCTTT

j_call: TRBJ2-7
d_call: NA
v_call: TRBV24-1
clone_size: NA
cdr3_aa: CATGGADSPYEQYF
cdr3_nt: TGTGCCACTGGGGGGGCGGACAGTCCTTACGAGCAGTACTTC

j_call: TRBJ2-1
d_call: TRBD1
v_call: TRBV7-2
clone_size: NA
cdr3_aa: CASSLRAPGQGRNEQFF
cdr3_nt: TGTGCCAGCAGCTTACGAGCCCCGGGACAGGGTCGGAATGAGCAGTTCTTC

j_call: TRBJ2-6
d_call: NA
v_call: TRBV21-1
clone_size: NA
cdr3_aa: CARSGANVLTF
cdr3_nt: TGTGCCCGCTCTGGGGCCAACGTCCTGACTTTC

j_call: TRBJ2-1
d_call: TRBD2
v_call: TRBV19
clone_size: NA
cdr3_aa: CASKTGLAAYNEQFF
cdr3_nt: TGTGCCAGCAAAACGGGACTAGCGGCCTACAATGAGCAGTTCTTC

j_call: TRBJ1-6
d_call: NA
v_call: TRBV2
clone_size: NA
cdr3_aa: CASSNGRARSPLHF
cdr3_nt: TGTGCCAGCAGCAACGGGAGGGCGAGGTCACCCCTCCACTTT

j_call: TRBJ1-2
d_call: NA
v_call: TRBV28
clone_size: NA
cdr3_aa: CASIGGAVYGYTF
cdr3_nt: TGTGCCAGCATCGGGGGGGCTGTCTATGGCTACACCTTC

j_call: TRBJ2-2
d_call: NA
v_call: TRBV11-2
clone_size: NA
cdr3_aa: CASSFRRVQINTGELFF
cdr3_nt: TGTGCCAGCAGCTTTAGGCGGGTACAGATCAACACCGGGGAGCTGTTTTTT

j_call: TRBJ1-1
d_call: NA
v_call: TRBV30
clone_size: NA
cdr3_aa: CAWSSGGNTEAFF
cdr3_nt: TGTGCCTGGAGTTCCGGAGGGAACACTGAAGCTTTCTTT

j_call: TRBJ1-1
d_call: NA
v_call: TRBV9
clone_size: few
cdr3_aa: CASSAINTEAFF
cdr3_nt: TGTGCCAGCAGCGCCATCAACACTGAAGCTTTCTTT

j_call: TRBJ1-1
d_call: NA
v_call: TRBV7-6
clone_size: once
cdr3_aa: CASSLEGGHTEAFF
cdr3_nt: TGTGCCAGCAGCTTAGAAGGTGGGCACACTGAAGCTTTCTTT

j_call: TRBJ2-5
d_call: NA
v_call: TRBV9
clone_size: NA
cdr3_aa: CASSVMGHQQETQYF
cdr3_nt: TGTGCCAGCAGCGTTATGGGACACCAACAAGAGACCCAGTACTTC

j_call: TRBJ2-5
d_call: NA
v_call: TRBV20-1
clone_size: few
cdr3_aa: CSASLQETQYF
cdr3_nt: TGCAGTGCTAGTCTTCAAGAGACCCAGTACTTC